This TCR beta chain was found in a study of blood T cells in healthy people across ages. To note about this clonotype: What it binds is unknown. A read error may be the cause here, since a much bigger clone is one base away.

Study outcomes and limitations: Significant beta diversity loss was already apparent by age approximately 40, declining roughly linearly.

Combining a sample-barcoded 5' primer with a J-beta primer mix, a second PCR ran for 7 to 11 cycles. Each of the cDNA molecules was tagged by a template-switch adaptor with 12 random nucleotides. Every sample returned 2.5 million or more CDR3-containing paired-end reads. TCRdb processed the 5' RACE reads anew with MiXCR; each CDR3 protein has one entry. Of 550,000 to 800,000 distinct CDR3 sequences listed, about 34% are singletons. This CDR3 spans 13 amino acids. Germline CDR1 is ENHRY and CDR2 is SYGVKD. Healthy Caucasian individuals from Russia aged about 6 to 90 were enrolled as donors. The receptor comes from a woman older than 75 in good health. Sequencing used blood. This sequence joins TRBV10-3 and TRBJ2-7; D ambiguous. The better agreement between TRBJ2-5 and the DNA end casts doubt on the J call. The CDR3 DNA sequence: TGTGCCACTCGGAGCTCAAGGGAAGAGACCCAGTACTTC. Its translation: CATRSSREETQYF.